This TCR beta chain was sequenced during a study of OX40 agonist ivuxolimab in advanced cancers. Study as a whole: Ivuxolimab, an antibody that agonizes OX40 (CD134), was administered to the patients.

Libraries were prepared by immunoSEQ multiplex PCR; TCRdb keeps only in-frame clonotypes and omits some of them. Among fewer than 30,000 clones listed, around 80% were seen once. Study-level points and caveats: Patients with a partial response at 0.1-3.0 mg/kg had among the lowest clonal expansion. The study found that CD8+ T cells averaged more expanded clones than CD4+.

Sampling of blood occurred at baseline, cycle 4 day 1, and cycle 7 day 1. This clone was detected a few times. The antigen is undetermined. Trimming left V 1 base short and J 5 bases short, with 15 bases between. Germline V gene data show CDR1 as SGHVS and CDR2 as FQNEAQ. This CDR3 has 15 amino acids. This TCR was sampled from an adult with an advanced solid tumor such as melanoma, head and neck, liver or kidney cancer. Sample: CD4+ or CD8+ T cells sorted from blood, taken in a trial of the OX40 agonist ivuxolimab. V and J are TRBV7-8 and TRBJ2-7, with D perhaps TRBD1 (6 bases). The CDR3 loop reads CASSLVGTLGHEQYF. The CDR3 region has the DNA TGTGCCAGCAGCTTAGTGGGGACACTGGGCCACGAGCAGTACTTC.